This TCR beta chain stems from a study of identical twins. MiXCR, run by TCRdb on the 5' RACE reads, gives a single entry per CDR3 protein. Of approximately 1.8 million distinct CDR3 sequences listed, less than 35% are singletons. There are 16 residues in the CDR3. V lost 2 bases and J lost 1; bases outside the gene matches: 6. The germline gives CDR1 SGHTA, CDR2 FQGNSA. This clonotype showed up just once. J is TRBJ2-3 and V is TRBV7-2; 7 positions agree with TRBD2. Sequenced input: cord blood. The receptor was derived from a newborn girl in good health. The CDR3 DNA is TGTGCCAGCAGCTTAAACCTAGCGGTTCGCACAGATACGCAGTATTTT. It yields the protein CASSLNLAVRTDTQYF.